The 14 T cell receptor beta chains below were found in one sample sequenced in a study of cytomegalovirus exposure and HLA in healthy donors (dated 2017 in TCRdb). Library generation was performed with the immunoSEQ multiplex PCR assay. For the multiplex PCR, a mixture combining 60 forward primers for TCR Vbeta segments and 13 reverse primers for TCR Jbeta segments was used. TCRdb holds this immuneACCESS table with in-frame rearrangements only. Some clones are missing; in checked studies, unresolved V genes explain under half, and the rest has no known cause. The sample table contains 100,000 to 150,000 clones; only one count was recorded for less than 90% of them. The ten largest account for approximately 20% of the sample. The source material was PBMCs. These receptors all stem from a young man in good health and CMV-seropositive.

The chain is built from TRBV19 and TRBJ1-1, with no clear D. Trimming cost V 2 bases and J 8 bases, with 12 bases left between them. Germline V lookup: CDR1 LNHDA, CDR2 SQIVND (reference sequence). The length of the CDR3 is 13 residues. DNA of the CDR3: TGTGCCAGTAGTATAATGGCTACAGACGAAGCTTTCTTT. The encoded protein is CASSIMATDEAFF.

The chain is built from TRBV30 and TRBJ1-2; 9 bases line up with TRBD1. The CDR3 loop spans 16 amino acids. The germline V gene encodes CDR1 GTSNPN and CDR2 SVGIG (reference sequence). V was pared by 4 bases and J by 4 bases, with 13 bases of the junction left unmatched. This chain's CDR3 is CAWTFGGQGDRYGYTF. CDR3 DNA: TGTGCCTGGACTTTTGGGGGACAGGGTGATCGCTATGGCTACACCTTC.

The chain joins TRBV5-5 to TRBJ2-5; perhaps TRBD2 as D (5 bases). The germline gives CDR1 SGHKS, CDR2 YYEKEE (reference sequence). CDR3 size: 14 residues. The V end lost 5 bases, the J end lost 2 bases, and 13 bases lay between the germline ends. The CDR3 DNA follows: TGTGCCAGCAGTCCCGGGGTCCAACAAGAGACCCAGTACTTC. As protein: CASSPGVQQETQYF. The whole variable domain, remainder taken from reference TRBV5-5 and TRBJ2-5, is DAGVTQSPTHLIKTRGQQVTLRCSPISGHKSVSWYQQVLGQGPQFIFQYYEKEERGRGNFPDRFSARQFPNYSSELNVNALLLGDSALYLCASSPGVQQETQYFGPGTRLLVL.

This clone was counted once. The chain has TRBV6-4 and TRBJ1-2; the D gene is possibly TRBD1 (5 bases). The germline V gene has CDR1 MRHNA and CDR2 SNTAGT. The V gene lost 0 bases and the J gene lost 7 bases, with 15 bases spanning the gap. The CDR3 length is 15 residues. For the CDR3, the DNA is TGTGCCAGCAGTGACTCTTCCGGGGGAATTCGTGGCTACACCTTC. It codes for CASSDSSGGIRGYTF.

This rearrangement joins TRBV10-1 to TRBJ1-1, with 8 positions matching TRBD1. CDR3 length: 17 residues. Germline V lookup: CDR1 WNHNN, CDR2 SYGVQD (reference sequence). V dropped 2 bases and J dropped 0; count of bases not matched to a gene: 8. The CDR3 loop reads CASSENRQGRVNTEAFF. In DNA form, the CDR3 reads TGCGCCAGCAGTGAGAATCGACAGGGGCGGGTGAACACTGAAGCTTTCTTT.

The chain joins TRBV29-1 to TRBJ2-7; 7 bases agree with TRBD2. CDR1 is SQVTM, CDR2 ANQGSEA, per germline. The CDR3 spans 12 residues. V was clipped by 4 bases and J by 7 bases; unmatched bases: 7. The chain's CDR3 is CSVALLGGEQYF. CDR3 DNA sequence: TGCAGCGTTGCCCTCCTGGGGGGGGAGCAGTACTTC.

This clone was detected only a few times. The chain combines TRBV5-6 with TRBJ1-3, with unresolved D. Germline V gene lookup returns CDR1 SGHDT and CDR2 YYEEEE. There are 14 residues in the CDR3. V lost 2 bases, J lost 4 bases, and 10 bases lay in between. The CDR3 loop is CASSFASHGNTIYF. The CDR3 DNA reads TGTGCCAGCAGCTTTGCGTCGCACGGAAACACCATATATTTT.

The CDR3 region has the DNA TGTGCCAGTAGTATCGACAGTCGGTCCTACGAGCAGTACTTC. Protein: CASSIDSRSYEQYF. This chain joins TRBV19 and TRBJ2-7; D perhaps matches TRBD1 (5 bases). V lost 3 bases to trimming and J lost 1 base, with 10 bases between them. This CDR3 contains 14 residues. Germline V lookup: CDR1 LNHDA, CDR2 SQIVND (reference sequence).

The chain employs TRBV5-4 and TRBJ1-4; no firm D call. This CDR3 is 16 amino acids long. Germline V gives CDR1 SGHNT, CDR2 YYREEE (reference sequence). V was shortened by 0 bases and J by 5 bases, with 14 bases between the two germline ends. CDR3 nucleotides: TGTGCCAGCAGCTTGGGCGGCCGGGAGAGCAATGAAAAACTGTTTTTT. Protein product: CASSLGGRESNEKLFF.

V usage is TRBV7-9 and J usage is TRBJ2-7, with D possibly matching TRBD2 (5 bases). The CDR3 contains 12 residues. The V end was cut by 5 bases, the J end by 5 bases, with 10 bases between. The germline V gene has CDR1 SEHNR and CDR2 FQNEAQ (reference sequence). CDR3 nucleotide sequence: TGTGCCAGCAGCCCCGGAGGAGACGAGCAGTACTTC. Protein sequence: CASSPGGDEQYF.

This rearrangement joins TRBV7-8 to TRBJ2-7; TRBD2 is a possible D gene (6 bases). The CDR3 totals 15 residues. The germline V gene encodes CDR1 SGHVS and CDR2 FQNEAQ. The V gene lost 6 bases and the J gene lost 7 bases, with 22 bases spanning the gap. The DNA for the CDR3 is TGTGCCAGCAGACCCTCTACCGGGCGAGGGAGGGAGCAGTACTTC. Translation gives CASRPSTGRGREQYF.

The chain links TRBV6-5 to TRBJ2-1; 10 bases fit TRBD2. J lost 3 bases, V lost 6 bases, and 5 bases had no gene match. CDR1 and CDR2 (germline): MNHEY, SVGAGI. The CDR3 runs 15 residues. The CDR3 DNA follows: TGTGCCAGCAGCCTACTAGCGGGGTTCTACAATGAGCAGTTCTTC. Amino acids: CASSLLAGFYNEQFF.

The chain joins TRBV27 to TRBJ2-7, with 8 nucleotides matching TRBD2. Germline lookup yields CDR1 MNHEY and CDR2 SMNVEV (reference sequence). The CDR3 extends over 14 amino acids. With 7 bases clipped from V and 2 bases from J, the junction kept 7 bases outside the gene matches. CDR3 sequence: CASTPTSGAYEQYF. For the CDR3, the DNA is TGTGCCAGCACCCCAACTAGCGGCGCCTACGAGCAGTACTTC.

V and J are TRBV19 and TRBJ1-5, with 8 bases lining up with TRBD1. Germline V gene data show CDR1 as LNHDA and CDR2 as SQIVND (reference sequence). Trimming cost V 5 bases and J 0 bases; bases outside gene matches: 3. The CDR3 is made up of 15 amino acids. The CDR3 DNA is TGTGCCAGTAGTGATACAGGGGGTAGCAATCAGCCCCAGCATTTT. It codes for CASSDTGGSNQPQHF.